This TCR beta chain stems from a study of human T cells and chemical hapten exposure (dated by TCRdb to about 2021). For context, the study as a whole: For sensitization, 2% DPC in acetone was applied to an approximately 2 cm by approximately 2 cm area of upper inner arm skin. Patients additionally received weekly therapeutic DPC doses to the scalp throughout the approximately 24-week study period. Patch testing was performed on the upper back with Finn chambers containing 0.01% DPC, and the patch tests were scored after 6 days according to International Contact Dermatitis Research Group standards. Most of the patients in the cohort were female, and the cohort covered alopecia areata with under or over 50% scalp involvement, alopecia totalis and alopecia universalis. Libraries were combined into a pool for sequencing, and differences in TCR yield between samples came mainly from small differences in library volumes within the pool. The study tracked peripheral blood TCR repertoire changes in vivo during primary and secondary sensitization to the hapten diphenylcyclopropenone (DPC) in alopecia patients. Blood samples were taken from patients before sensitization (week 0) and at 2, 6 and about 24 weeks after DPC sensitization. Blood for TCR sequencing was provided by twenty-nine alopecia patients at one to four time points (pre-sensitization, 2, 6 and 24 weeks). The full study reports these points: Expanded TCRs formed significantly more large CDR3 similarity clusters than pre-sensitization or healthy control sets, consistent with antigen-driven responses. Patch test score was positively correlated with the number of PT1 expanded TCRs, with significance at thresholds 8, 16 and 32 but not at 4. Repeated subsampling changed both the strength of the expansion versus patch-test correlation and the threshold at which that correlation became significant. All patients had alopecia, a presumed autoimmune disease, so their immune response might differ from that of healthy individuals. No change with DPC sensitization was found in the number of TCRs above 1 in 1000 frequency, and no evidence of global repertoire structure alterations was found.

Including both end residues, the CDR3 is 14 amino acids long. Solely the CDR3 DNA is kept, with 42 bases framed from the first base. V is shortened by 0 bases, J by 4 bases, and the region joining them spans 9 bases. The germline V gene gives CDR1 as MGHRA and CDR2 as YSYEKL. The library was built by means of RACE. TCRdb records NextSeq 500 as the sequencer. Library preparation attached unique molecular identifiers to individual cDNA molecules for quantitative, reproducible TCR counting. From each blood RNA sample, both TCR alpha and TCR beta chains were sequenced. The original methods were these. A median of about 87,000 TCRs per sample was observed, with a range of about 23,224 to 700,000. The Decombinator software suite was used to annotate the V, J and CDR3 of the TCR reads. Every sample was subsampled to the same number of TCRs (28,000) for the PS versus PT1 abundance plots. Expanded TCRs were defined as absent before sensitization and observed at least eight times at the 2-week time point. The public reads were reprocessed in TCRdb via fastp at Q25 and MiXCR, keeping in-frame beta chains. Every distinct CDR3 protein forms one entry, paired with its most common genes and DNA. The V and J calls, along with clone size, are taken from TCRdb and not from the paper's own processing. Present in this sample are about 270,000 distinct CDR3 sequences, 7.5% to 8% of which were seen just once. The top ten hold 1.2% of the sample.

A remark on this clonotype: The specificity of this receptor is unknown. A much larger clone is a single base away; this may be a read error. Without the conserved terminal phenylalanine or tryptophan, this CDR3 likely stems from a read error.

The sample's time point, from its label and the paper: pre-sensitization, week 0. This sample's treatment or condition label indicates: therapeutic diphenylcyclopropenone sensitization with weekly scalp DPC. At each patch-test visit, blood was drawn before the patch test was applied. Patients were considered eligible if aged 18 to 70, diagnosed with alopecia and deemed suitable for DPC therapy, and patients were excluded if pregnant. Unfractionated whole blood was collected in Tempus Blood RNA tubes, and total RNA was extracted from that blood. The material sequenced was whole blood, taken in connection with sensitization to the hapten diphenylcyclopropenone (DPC). The sequence links TRBV4-1 to TRBJ1-2; no D gene is confidently identified. The receptor comes from a young man with alopecia areata. Some clones in this sample may be carry-over from other donors' samples. The nucleotides read TGCGCCAGCAGCCAAGATCCAGCTCTCTATGGCTACACCATC. Translated, this gives CASSQDPALYGYTI.